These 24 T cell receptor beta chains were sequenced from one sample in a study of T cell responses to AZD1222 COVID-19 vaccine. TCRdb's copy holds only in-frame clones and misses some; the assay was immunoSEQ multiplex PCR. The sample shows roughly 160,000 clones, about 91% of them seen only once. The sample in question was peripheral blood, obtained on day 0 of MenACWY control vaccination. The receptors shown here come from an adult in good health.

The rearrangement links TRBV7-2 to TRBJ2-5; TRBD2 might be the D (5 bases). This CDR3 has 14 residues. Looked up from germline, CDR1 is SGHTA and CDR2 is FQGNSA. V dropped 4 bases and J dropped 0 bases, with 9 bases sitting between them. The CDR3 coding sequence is TGTGCCAGCAGCTACCTGGACTACCAAGAGACCCAGTACTTC. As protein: CASSYLDYQETQYF.

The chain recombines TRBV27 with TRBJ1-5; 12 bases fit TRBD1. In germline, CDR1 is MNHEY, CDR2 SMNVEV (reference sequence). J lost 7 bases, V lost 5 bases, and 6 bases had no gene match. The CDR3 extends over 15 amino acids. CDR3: CASSPGTGGRQPQHF. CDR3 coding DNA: TGTGCCAGCAGTCCCGGGACAGGGGGCCGCCAGCCCCAGCATTTT.

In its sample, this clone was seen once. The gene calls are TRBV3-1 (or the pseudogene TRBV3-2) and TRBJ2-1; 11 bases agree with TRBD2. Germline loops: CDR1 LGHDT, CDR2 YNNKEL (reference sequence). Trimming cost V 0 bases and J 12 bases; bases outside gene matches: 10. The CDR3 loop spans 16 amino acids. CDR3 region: CASSQDLASGRPRQFF. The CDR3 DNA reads TGTGCCAGCAGCCAAGATCTGGCTAGCGGGAGGCCAAGGCAGTTCTTC.

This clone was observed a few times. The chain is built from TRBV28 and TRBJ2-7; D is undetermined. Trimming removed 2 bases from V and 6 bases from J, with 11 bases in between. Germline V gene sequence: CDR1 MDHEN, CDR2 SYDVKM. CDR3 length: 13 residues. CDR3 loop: CASSLENWGEQYF. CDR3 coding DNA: TGTGCCAGCAGTTTAGAGAACTGGGGCGAGCAGTACTTC.

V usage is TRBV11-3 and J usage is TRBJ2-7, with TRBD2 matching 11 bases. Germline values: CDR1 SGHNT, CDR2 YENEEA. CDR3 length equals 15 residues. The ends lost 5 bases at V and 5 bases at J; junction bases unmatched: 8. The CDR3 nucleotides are TGTGCCAGCAGCGTCACTAGCGGGGGCACGGACGAGCAGTACTTC. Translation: CASSVTSGGTDEQYF.

The CDR3 reads CATQRGSEAFF. The CDR3 DNA follows: TGTGCCACCCAACGGGGGTCTGAAGCTTTCTTT. This chain links TRBV28 with TRBJ1-1; D possibly corresponds to TRBD1 (5 bases). Germline V gives CDR1 MDHEN, CDR2 SYDVKM. Deletions cut 10 bases from V and 6 bases from J, with 12 bases between. CDR3 length equals 11 residues.

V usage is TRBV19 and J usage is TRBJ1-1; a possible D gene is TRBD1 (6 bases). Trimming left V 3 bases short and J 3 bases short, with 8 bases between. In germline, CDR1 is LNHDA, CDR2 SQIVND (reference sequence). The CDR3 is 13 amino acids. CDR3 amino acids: CASSIYRDTEAFF. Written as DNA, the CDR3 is TGTGCCAGTAGTATTTACAGGGACACTGAAGCTTTCTTT.

CDR3 coding DNA: TGTGCCAGCAGTGAATGGAGCGGGACTCCGCCATACTACGAGCAGTACTTC. Amino acids: CASSEWSGTPPYYEQYF. The chain couples TRBV25-1 to TRBJ2-7; TRBD2 matches 7 bases. The CDR3 extends over 17 amino acids. The V gene's germline CDR1 is MGHDK and CDR2 SYGVNS. V gave up 1 base and J gave up 3 bases; unmatched junction bases: 12.

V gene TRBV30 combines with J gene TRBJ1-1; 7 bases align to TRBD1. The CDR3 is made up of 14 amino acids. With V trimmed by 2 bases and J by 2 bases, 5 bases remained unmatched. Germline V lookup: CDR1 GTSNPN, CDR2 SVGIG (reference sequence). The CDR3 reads CAWSKDRLNTEAFF. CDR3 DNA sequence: TGTGCCTGGAGTAAGGACAGGCTCAACACTGAAGCTTTCTTT.

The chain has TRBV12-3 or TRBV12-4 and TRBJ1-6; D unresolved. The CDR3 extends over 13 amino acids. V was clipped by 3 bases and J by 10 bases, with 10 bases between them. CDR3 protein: CASSFQIPSPLHF. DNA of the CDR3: TGTGCCAGCAGTTTTCAGATCCCGTCACCCCTCCACTTT.

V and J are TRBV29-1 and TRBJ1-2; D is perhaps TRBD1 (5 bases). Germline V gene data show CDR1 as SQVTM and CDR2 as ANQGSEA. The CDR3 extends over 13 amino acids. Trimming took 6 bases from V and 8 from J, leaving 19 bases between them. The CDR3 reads CSVQPTGTVGYTF. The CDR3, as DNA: TGCAGCGTCCAACCAACCGGGACTGTGGGCTACACCTTC. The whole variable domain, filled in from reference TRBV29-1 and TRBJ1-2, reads SAVISQKPSRDICQRGTSLTIQCQVDSQVTMMFWYRQQPGQSLTLIATANQGSEATYESGFVIDKFPISRPNLTFSTLTVSNMSPEDSSIYLCSVQPTGTVGYTFGSGTRLTVV.

The CDR3 protein is CASSPGTYEQYF. As DNA, the CDR3 is TGTGCCAGCTCACCAGGCACCTACGAGCAGTACTTC. This chain links TRBV18 with TRBJ2-7; D remains unclear. CDR1 is KGHSH and CDR2 is LQKENI in the germline V gene. Trimming pared 2 bases from V and 2 bases from J, leaving 4 bases between. CDR3 size: 12 residues.

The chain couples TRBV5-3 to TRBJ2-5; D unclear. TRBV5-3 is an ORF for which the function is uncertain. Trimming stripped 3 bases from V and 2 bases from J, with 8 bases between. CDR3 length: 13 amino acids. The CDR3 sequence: CARSYVGQETQYF. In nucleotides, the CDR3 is TGTGCCAGAAGCTACGTGGGACAAGAGACCCAGTACTTC.

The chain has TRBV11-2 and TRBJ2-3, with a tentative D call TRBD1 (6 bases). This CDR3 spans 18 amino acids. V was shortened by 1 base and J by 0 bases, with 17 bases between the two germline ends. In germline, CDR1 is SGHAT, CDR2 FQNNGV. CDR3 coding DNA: TGTGCCAGCAGCTTAGTGGGGGCCGGCGGCTATAGCACAGATACGCAGTATTTT. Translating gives CASSLVGAGGYSTDTQYF.

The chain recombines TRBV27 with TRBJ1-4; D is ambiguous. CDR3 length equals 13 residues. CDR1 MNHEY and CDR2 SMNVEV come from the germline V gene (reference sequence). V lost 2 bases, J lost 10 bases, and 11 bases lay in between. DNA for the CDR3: TGTGCCAGCAGTTTAGGGAGCTTGGGAAAACTGTTTTTT. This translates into CASSLGSLGKLFF.

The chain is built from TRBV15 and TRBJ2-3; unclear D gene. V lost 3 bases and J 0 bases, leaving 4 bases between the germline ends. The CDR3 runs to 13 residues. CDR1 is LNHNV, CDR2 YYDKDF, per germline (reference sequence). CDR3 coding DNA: TGTGCCACCAGCAGCGAAAGCACAGATACGCAGTATTTT. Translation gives CATSSESTDTQYF.

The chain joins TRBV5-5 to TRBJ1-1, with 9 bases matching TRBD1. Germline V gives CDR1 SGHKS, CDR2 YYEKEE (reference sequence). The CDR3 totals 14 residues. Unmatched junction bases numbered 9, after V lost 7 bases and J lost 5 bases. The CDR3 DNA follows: TGTGCCAGCGGCCTATCGGGACAGGGAACTGAAGCTTTCTTT. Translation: CASGLSGQGTEAFF.

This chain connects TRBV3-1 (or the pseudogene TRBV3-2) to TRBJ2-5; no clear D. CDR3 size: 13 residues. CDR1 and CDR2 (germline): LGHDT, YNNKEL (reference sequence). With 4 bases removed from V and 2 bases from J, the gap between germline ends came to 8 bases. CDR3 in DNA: TGTGCCAGCAGCCTGGCATCACAAGAGACCCAGTACTTC. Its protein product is CASSLASQETQYF.

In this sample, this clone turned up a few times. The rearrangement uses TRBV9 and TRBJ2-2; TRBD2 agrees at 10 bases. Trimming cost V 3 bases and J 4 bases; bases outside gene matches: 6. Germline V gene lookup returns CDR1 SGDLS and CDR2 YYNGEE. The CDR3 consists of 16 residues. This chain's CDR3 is CASSDSGRRVTGELFF. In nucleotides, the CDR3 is TGTGCCAGCAGCGATAGCGGGAGGAGGGTCACCGGGGAGCTGTTTTTT.

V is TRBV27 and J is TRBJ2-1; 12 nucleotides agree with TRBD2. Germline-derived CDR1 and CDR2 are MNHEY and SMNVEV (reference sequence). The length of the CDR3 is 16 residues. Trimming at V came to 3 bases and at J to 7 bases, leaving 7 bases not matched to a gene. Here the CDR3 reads CASSFGLAGLNNEQFF. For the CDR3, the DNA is TGTGCCAGCAGTTTTGGACTAGCGGGATTGAATAATGAGCAGTTCTTC.

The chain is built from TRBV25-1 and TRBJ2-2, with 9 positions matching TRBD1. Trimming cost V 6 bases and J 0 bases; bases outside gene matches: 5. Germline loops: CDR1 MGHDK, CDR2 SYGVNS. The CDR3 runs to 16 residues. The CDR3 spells CASRGQGFSNTGELFF. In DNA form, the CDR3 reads TGTGCCAGCAGGGGACAGGGTTTTTCGAACACCGGGGAGCTGTTTTTT. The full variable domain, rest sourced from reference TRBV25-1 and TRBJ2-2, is EADIYQTPRYLVIGTGKKITLECSQTMGHDKMYWYQQDPGMELHLIHYSYGVNSTEKGDLSSESTVSRIRTEHFPLTLESARPSHTSQYLCASRGQGFSNTGELFFGEGSRLTVL.

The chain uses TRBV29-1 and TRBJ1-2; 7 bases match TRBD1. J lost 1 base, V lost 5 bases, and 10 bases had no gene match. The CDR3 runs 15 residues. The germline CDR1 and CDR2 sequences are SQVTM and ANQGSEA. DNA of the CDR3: TGCAGCGTTTGGTACAGGGGCACCGTTAACTATGGCTACACCTTC. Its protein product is CSVWYRGTVNYGYTF.

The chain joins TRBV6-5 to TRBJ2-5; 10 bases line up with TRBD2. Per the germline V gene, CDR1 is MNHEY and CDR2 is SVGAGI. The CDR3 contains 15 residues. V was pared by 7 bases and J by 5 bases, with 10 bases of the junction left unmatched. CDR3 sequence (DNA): TGTGCCAGCATATCTAGCGGGAGTTCTCGGGAGACCCAGTACTTC. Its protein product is CASISSGSSRETQYF.

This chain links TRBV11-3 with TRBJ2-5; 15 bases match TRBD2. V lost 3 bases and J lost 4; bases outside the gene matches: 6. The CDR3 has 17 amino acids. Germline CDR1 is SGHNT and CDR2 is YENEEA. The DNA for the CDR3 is TGTGCCAGCAGCTTTGGGACTAGCGGGAGGCTGGGAGAGACCCAGTACTTC. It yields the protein CASSFGTSGRLGETQYF.